The 5 T cell receptor beta chains listed next were all sequenced from one sample in a study of T cell changes during pregnancy in multiple sclerosis. Produced via immunoSEQ multiplex PCR; TCRdb's table is partial and in-frame only. The repertoire consists of some 36,000 clones, with around 91% occurring once and the leading ten covering roughly 0.66%. This specimen was CD4+ T cells from peripheral blood mononuclear cells, taken in the second trimester of pregnancy. The origin of the receptors is a female donor in good health, enrolled as a control in a pregnancy study.

A single count supports this clone. The chain has TRBV5-5 and TRBJ1-1; tentative D call: TRBD1 (5 bases). Trimming took off 0 bases at V and 4 bases at J, with 7 bases between the two ends. This CDR3 has 13 residues. Germline-derived CDR1 and CDR2 are SGHKS and YYEKEE (reference sequence). Here the CDR3 DNA reads TGTGCCAGCAGCTTGGTAGGGGCCACTGAAGCTTTCTTT. Translated, it gives CASSLVGATEAFF.

The V and J genes are TRBV11-1 and TRBJ2-1; TRBD2 aligns across 8 bases. J lost 3 bases, V lost 4 bases, and 11 bases had no gene match. Looked up from germline, CDR1 is SGHAT and CDR2 is FQDESV (reference sequence). CDR3 length: 17 amino acids. This CDR3 reads CASSSGPGTRDYNEQFF. DNA of the CDR3: TGTGCCAGCAGCTCGGGCCCCGGGACTAGAGACTACAATGAGCAGTTCTTC.

This chain connects TRBV27 to TRBJ2-2; tentatively, D is TRBD1 (6 bases). V was pared by 2 bases and J by 6 bases, with 16 bases between. The CDR3 spans 16 residues. The germline gives CDR1 MNHEY, CDR2 SMNVEV (reference sequence). CDR3: CASSLKGHLLAGELFF. In DNA form, the CDR3 reads TGTGCCAGCAGTTTAAAGGGACATCTCTTGGCCGGGGAGCTGTTTTTT.

The chain has TRBV7-9 and TRBJ1-5; D unresolved. Per the germline V gene, CDR1 is SEHNR and CDR2 is FQNEAQ (reference sequence). The CDR3 loop spans 13 amino acids. V was cut by 7 bases and J by 3 bases, with 10 bases left in between. CDR3 sequence (DNA): TGTGCCAGCACCCCCAGTGACAATCAGCCCCAGCATTTT. Its protein product is CASTPSDNQPQHF. Drawing the rest from reference TRBV7-9 and TRBJ1-5, the complete variable domain is DTGVSQNPRHKITKRGQNVTFRCDPISEHNRLYWYRQTLGQGPEFLTYFQNEAQLEKSRLLSDRFSAERPKGSFSTLEIQRTEQGDSAMYLCASTPSDNQPQHFGDGTRLSIL.

The J gene is TRBJ1-2, the V gene TRBV2; unclear D gene. The V gene lost 2 bases and the J gene lost 5 bases, with 9 bases spanning the gap. This CDR3 is built from 13 residues. Looked up from germline, CDR1 is SNHLY and CDR2 is FYNNEI. CDR3 nucleotides: TGTGCCAGCAGTGAACTCCAGGTTTATGGCTACACCTTC. Translated: CASSELQVYGYTF.